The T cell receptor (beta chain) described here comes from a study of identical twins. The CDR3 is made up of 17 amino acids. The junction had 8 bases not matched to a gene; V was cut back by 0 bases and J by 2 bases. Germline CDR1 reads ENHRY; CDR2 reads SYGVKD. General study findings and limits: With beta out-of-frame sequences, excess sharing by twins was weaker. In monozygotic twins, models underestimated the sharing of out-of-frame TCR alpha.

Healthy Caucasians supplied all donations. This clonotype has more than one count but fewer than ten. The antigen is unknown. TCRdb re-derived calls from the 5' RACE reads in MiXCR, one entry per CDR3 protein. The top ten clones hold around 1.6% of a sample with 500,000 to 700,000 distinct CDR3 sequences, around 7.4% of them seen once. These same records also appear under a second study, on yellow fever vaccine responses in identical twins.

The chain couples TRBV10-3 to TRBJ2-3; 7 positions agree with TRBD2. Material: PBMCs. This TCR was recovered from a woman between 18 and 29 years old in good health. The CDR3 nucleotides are TGTGCCATCAGTGAGTCTCACCTAGCGGATTACACAGATACGCAGTATTTT. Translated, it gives CAISESHLADYTDTQYF.